This T cell receptor (beta chain) came from a study of blood T cell repertoires in COVID-19. Study summary: Collection of acute and convalescent COVID-19 samples took place in the United States, Italy and Spain. T cells, B-cell-depleted T cells, or PBMCs supplied cDNA or gDNA.

V was trimmed by 0 bases and J by 2 bases, leaving 7 bases between them. Germline V gene data show CDR1 as SGHRS and CDR2 as YFSETQ. This CDR3 contains 14 residues. Per the original data handling: It was from reference gene primer amplification that nucleated cell counts were estimated. Assay: immunoSEQ multiplex PCR; the TCRdb copy retains only in-frame clones and omits some. V and J calls and clone size are those listed in that table; D and trimming were worked out from the DNA. This table holds just under 150,000 clones, approximately 89% found once. The rearrangement joins TRBV5-1 to TRBJ2-3; D is ambiguous. Sequenced input: peripheral blood. This sequence was found in a human donor in a cohort sampled during active COVID-19. CDR3 residues: CASSLGGTTDTQYF. In nucleotides, the CDR3 is TGCGCCAGCAGCTTGGGCGGTACCACAGATACGCAGTATTTT.